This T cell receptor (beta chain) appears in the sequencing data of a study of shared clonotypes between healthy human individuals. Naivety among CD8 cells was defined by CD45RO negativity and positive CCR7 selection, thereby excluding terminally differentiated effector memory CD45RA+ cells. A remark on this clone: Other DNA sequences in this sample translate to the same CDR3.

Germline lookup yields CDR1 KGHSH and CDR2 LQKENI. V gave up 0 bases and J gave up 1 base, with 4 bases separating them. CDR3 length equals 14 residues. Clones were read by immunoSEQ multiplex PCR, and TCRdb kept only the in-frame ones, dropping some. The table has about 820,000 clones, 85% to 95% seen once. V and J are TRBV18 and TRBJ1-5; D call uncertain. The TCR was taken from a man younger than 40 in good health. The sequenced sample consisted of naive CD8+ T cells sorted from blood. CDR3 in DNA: TGTGCCAGCTCACCACCTGGGAGCAATCAGCCCCAGCATTTT. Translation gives CASSPPGSNQPQHF.